There are many counts of the clone carrying this TCR beta chain. The data were taken from a study of early T cells in non-severe SARS-CoV-2 infection. One entry per CDR3 protein results from TCRdb running MiXCR on the 5' RACE reads. Counted here are about 72,000 distinct CDR3 sequences, about 9.5% occurring once; the ten biggest clones make up more than 7.5%. Sequenced material: whole blood, taken at baseline. The sequence derives from an adult who was a healthcare worker with PCR-confirmed SARS-CoV-2 infection or an uninfected control (not recorded which).

CDR3 sequence reads: CASSRDRATGELFF. The CDR3 nucleotides are TGTGCCAGCAGCCGGGACAGGGCAACCGGGGAGCTGTTTTTT. This chain uses TRBV7-3 with TRBJ2-2, with 9 bases fitting TRBD1. This CDR3 has 14 residues. CDR1 is SGHTA and CDR2 is FQGTGA in the germline V gene. The junction had 3 bases not matched to a gene; V was cut back by 5 bases and J by 5 bases.